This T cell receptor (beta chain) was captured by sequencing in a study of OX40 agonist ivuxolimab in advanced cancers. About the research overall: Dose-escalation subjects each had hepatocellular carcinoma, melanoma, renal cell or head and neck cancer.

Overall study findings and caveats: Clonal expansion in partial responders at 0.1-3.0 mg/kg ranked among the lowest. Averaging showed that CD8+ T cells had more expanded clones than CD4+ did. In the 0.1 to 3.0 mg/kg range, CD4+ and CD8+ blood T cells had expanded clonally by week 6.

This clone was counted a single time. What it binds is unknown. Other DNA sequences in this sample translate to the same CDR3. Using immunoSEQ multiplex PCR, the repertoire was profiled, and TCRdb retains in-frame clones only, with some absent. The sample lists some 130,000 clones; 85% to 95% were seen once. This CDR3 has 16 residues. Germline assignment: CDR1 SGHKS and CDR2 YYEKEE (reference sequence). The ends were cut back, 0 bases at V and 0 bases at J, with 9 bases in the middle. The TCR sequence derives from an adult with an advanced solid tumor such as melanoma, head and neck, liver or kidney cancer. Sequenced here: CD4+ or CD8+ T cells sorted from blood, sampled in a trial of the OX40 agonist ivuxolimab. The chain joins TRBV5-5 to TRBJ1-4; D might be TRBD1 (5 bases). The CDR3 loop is CASSLAGGATNEKLFF. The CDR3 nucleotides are TGTGCCAGCAGCTTGGCCGGGGGGGCAACTAATGAAAAACTGTTTTTT.